The 22 T cell receptor beta chains presented below share a single source sample, sequenced in a study of PD-L1 blockade in urothelial cancer. The time point denotes: pretreatment peripheral blood. Measured with immunoSEQ multiplex PCR; TCRdb has only the in-frame clones, and not every one. Found here are roughly 63,000 clones, around 86% of them singletons; the top ten hold 3.2%. This specimen consisted of PBMCs, obtained around atezolizumab (anti-PD-L1) treatment. All receptors derive from a man between 65 and 85 years old with urothelial cancer.

The chain joins TRBV2 to TRBJ1-1; D gene unclear. V was clipped by 4 bases and J by 3 bases, with 9 bases between them. CDR1 SNHLY and CDR2 FYNNEI come from the germline V gene. CDR3 length: 13 residues. CDR3 DNA sequence: TGTGCCAGCAGTGGTGAGGTCCACACTGAAGCTTTCTTT. Its protein is CASSGEVHTEAFF.

The gene calls are TRBV5-4 and TRBJ2-3; D perhaps matches TRBD1 (6 bases). Germline CDR1 SGHNT, CDR2 YYREEE (reference sequence). Between the trimmed V and J ends, which lost 4 bases and 1 base, there was a span of 10 bases. The CDR3 runs 14 residues. The CDR3 spells CASSLDRRTDTQYF. CDR3 bases: TGTGCCAGCAGCCTTGACAGGCGCACAGATACGCAGTATTTT. Filled out from reference TRBV5-4 and TRBJ2-3, the complete variable domain reads ETGVTQSPTHLIKTRGQQVTLRCSSQSGHNTVSWYQQALGQGPQFIFQYYREEENGRGNFPPRFSGLQFPNYSSELNVNALELDDSALYLCASSLDRRTDTQYFGPGTRLTVL.

The chain has TRBV18 and TRBJ2-3; a possible D gene is TRBD2 (7 bases). Trimming took 1 base from V and 1 from J, leaving 18 bases between them. This CDR3 is built from 18 residues. The germline gives CDR1 KGHSH, CDR2 LQKENI. The CDR3 nucleotides are TGTGCCAGCTCACCACGACCGGGGGGCCCTGTTGGCACAGATACGCAGTATTTT. Protein: CASSPRPGGPVGTDTQYF.

This clone was seen only once. This chain joins TRBV29-1 and TRBJ2-1, with 9 bases matching TRBD2. V trimming: 4 bases; J trimming: 3 bases; junction bases outside the gene matches: 4. CDR1 and CDR2 from the germline V gene are SQVTM and ANQGSEA. The CDR3 has 14 residues. Here the CDR3 DNA reads TGCAGCGTTGGCGGGAGGGCCCGCTACAATGAGCAGTTCTTC. Encoded protein: CSVGGRARYNEQFF.

The chain carries TRBV30 and TRBJ2-7, with TRBD2 as a possible D gene (7 bases). The germline gives CDR1 GTSNPN, CDR2 SVGIG (reference sequence). The CDR3 consists of 14 residues. The V gene lost 5 bases and the J gene lost 0 bases, with 14 bases spanning the gap. The CDR3 protein is CAWAGGLSSYEQYF. Here the CDR3 DNA reads TGTGCCTGGGCCGGGGGGCTCAGCTCCTACGAGCAGTACTTC. Using reference TRBV30 and TRBJ2-7 for the parts outside the CDR3, the full variable domain is SQTIHQWPATLVQPVGSPLSLECTVEGTSNPNLYWYRQAAGRGLQLLFYSVGIGQISSEVPQNLSASRPQDRQFILSSKKLLLSDSGFYLCAWAGGLSSYEQYFGPGTRLTVT.

This chain connects TRBV7-9 to TRBJ1-5; D is unresolved. This CDR3 has 12 residues. Trimming took 2 bases from V and 7 from J, leaving 6 bases between them. Germline V gene data show CDR1 as SEHNR and CDR2 as FQNEAQ (reference sequence). The CDR3 is CASSLLEQPQHF. DNA of the CDR3: TGTGCCAGCAGCTTACTAGAGCAGCCCCAGCATTTT.

This clone was detected only once. The genes are TRBV4-2 and TRBJ1-2, with D possibly matching TRBD1 (5 bases). This CDR3 has 17 residues. V lost 1 base and J lost 6, with 21 bases in between. Germline V lookup: CDR1 LGHNA, CDR2 YNFKEQ. DNA for the CDR3: TGTGCCAGCAGCCAAGTTGTACGGGGAGGAGGGGTCAATGGCTACACCTTC. Protein: CASSQVVRGGGVNGYTF.

The genes are TRBV2 and TRBJ2-7; 9 bases are shared with TRBD2. This CDR3 comprises 14 residues. CDR1 SNHLY and CDR2 FYNNEI come from the germline V gene. The trim removed 2 bases at V and 5 bases at J, leaving 4 bases unmatched. The CDR3 region has the DNA TGTGCCAGCAGTGAACTAGCGGGGAACGACGAGCAGTACTTC. Protein product: CASSELAGNDEQYF.

This chain joins TRBV2 and TRBJ1-4; D not resolved. The germline CDR1 and CDR2 sequences are SNHLY and FYNNEI. This CDR3 has 14 residues. With 6 bases removed from V and 0 bases from J, the gap between germline ends came to 8 bases. CDR3 in amino acids: CASRKSATNEKLFF. The DNA of the CDR3 is TGTGCCAGCAGGAAGTCAGCAACTAATGAAAAACTGTTTTTT.

The V and J genes are TRBV30 and TRBJ2-7, with TRBD2 identical over 10 bases. Germline V lookup: CDR1 GTSNPN, CDR2 SVGIG (reference sequence). With V trimmed by 2 bases and J by 6 bases, 7 bases remained unmatched. The CDR3 length is 14 residues. As DNA, the CDR3 is TGTGCCTGGAGTCCGCTAGCGGGAGAGGGCGAGCAGTACTTC. Residues: CAWSPLAGEGEQYF.

The rearrangement joins TRBV19 to TRBJ2-1; TRBD2 aligns across 13 bases. Germline V gene sequence: CDR1 LNHDA, CDR2 SQIVND (reference sequence). CDR3 length: 15 residues. Unmatched junction bases numbered 7, after V lost 5 bases and J lost 9 bases. The CDR3 is CASSVGLAGVGEQFF. Written as DNA, the CDR3 is TGTGCCAGTAGTGTCGGACTAGCGGGAGTAGGTGAGCAGTTCTTC.

This clone was seen only a few times. The V and J genes are TRBV2 and TRBJ1-4; the D gene is possibly TRBD1 (6 bases). Trimming removed 4 bases from V and 8 bases from J, with 26 bases in between. This CDR3 is built from 18 residues. Germline CDR1 SNHLY, CDR2 FYNNEI. The CDR3 DNA sequence: TGTGCCAGCAGTGTATCGACTCTAGGGGGAAGGGTTAGGGAAAAACTGTTTTTT. Protein sequence: CASSVSTLGGRVREKLFF.

This chain uses TRBV15 with TRBJ2-3; D is undetermined. This CDR3 is built from 15 residues. V was clipped by 5 bases and J by 1 base, with 13 bases between them. Germline loops: CDR1 LNHNV, CDR2 YYDKDF (reference sequence). For the CDR3, the DNA is TGTGCCACCAGCGCCCCAAGAGAGGGCACAGATACGCAGTATTTT. This encodes CATSAPREGTDTQYF. The full variable domain, completed using reference TRBV15 and TRBJ2-3, is DAMVIQNPRYQVTQFGKPVTLSCSQTLNHNVMYWYQQKSSQAPKLLFHYYDKDFNNEADTPDNFQSRRPNTSFCFLDIRSPGLGDTAMYLCATSAPREGTDTQYFGPGTRLTVL.

The genes are TRBV28 and TRBJ1-5; weak D call: TRBD1 (6 bases). The length of the CDR3 is 14 residues. CDR1 MDHEN and CDR2 SYDVKM come from the germline V gene. V gave up 7 bases and J gave up 5 bases, with 15 bases separating them. The CDR3 is CASTQGTYYQPQHF. For the CDR3, the DNA is TGTGCCAGCACCCAGGGGACGTACTATCAGCCCCAGCATTTT.

The CDR3 DNA sequence: TGCGCCAGCAGCTTATCCGGCGGGAGTGGGACAGATACGCAGTATTTT. Translated: CASSLSGGSGTDTQYF. The chain couples TRBV5-1 to TRBJ2-3; 7 bases fit TRBD2. Germline assignment: CDR1 SGHRS and CDR2 YFSETQ. There are 16 residues in the CDR3. V shed 2 bases and J 3 bases; nucleotides not matched to a gene: 9.

J is TRBJ2-1 and V is TRBV7-6; TRBD2 aligns across 10 bases. This CDR3 contains 22 residues. V lost 2 bases, J lost 3 bases, and 22 bases stayed unmatched. CDR1 and CDR2 (germline): SGHVS, FNYEAQ. The CDR3, as DNA: TGTGCCAGCAGCTTACGGACTAGCGGAGCTGGGAAAAGCCGGGGGAGCTACAATGAGCAGTTCTTC. This encodes CASSLRTSGAGKSRGSYNEQFF.

The rearrangement joins TRBV5-1 to TRBJ1-4, with 9 bases identical to TRBD1. The length of the CDR3 is 14 residues. V was clipped by 2 bases and J by 8 bases; unmatched bases: 4. Germline V gives CDR1 SGHRS, CDR2 YFSETQ. DNA of the CDR3: TGCGCCAGCAGCTTCCGGGACAGGGACGAAAAACTGTTTTTT. Its protein is CASSFRDRDEKLFF.

This clone has just one count. The V and J genes are TRBV5-6 and TRBJ2-3, with D possibly being TRBD2 (5 bases). Trimming removed 4 bases from V and 1 base from J, with 16 bases in between. Germline CDR1 is SGHDT and CDR2 is YYEEEE. The CDR3 spans 16 residues. Here the CDR3 reads CASSTGGSSRTDTQYF. The CDR3 region has the DNA TGTGCCAGCAGCACCGGCGGGTCGAGCCGCACAGATACGCAGTATTTT.

In this sample, this clone turned up many times. The chain is built from TRBV19 and TRBJ2-1; the D gene is possibly TRBD1 (6 bases). Trimming left V 10 bases short and J 0 bases short, with 19 bases between. In germline, CDR1 is LNHDA, CDR2 SQIVND (reference sequence). This CDR3 has 16 amino acids. CDR3 protein: CATRTEITSSYNEQFF. CDR3 coding DNA: TGTGCCACGAGGACAGAAATCACGAGCTCCTACAATGAGCAGTTCTTC.

Only a few counts were recorded for this clone. This chain links TRBV28 with TRBJ2-7; TRBD1 might be the D (5 bases). V was trimmed by 6 bases and J by 3 bases, leaving 9 bases between them. Germline-derived CDR1 and CDR2 are MDHEN and SYDVKM. There are 12 residues in the CDR3. CDR3 coding DNA: TGTGCCAGCAGCGACAGCCTCTACGAGCAGTACTTC. Translation gives CASSDSLYEQYF.

For the CDR3, the DNA is TGTGCCAGCAGGGGACCTGACAGGTCTAATCAGCCCCAGCATTTT. Protein sequence: CASRGPDRSNQPQHF. The chain is built from TRBV28 and TRBJ1-5; a possible D gene is TRBD1 (6 bases). Germline assignment: CDR1 MDHEN and CDR2 SYDVKM. The CDR3 sequence is 15 residues long. V gave up 6 bases and J gave up 4 bases, with 16 bases separating them.

This rearrangement joins TRBV2 to TRBJ2-3; TRBD1 matches 8 bases. Germline-derived CDR1 and CDR2 are SNHLY and FYNNEI. V lost 6 bases to trimming and J lost 2 bases; unmatched junction nucleotides: 4. The CDR3 is 14 residues long. The DNA for the CDR3 is TGTGCCAGCAGCGGACAGGGAATCACAGATACGCAGTATTTT. This sequence encodes CASSGQGITDTQYF.